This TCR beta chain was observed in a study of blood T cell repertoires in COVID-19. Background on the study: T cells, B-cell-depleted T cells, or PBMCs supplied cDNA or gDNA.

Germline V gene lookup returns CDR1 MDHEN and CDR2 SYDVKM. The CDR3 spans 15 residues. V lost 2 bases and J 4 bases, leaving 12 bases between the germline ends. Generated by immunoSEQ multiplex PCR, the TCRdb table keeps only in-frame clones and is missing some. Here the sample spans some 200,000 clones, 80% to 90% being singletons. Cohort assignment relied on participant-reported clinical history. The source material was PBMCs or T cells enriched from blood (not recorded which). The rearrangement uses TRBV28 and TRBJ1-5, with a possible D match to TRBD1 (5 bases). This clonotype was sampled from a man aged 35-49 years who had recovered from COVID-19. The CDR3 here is CASSLGGSRNQPQHF. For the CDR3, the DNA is TGTGCCAGCAGTTTAGGGGGGAGCAGAAATCAGCCCCAGCATTTT.